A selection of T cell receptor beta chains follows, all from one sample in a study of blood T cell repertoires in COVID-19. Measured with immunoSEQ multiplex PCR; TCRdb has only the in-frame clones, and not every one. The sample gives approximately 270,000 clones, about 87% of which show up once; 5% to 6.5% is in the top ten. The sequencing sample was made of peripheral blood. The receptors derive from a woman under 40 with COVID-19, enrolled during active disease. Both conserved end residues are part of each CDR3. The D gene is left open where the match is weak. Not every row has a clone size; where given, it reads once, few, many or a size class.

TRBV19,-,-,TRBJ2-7,CASSIRGRGYEQYF,TGTGCCAGTAGTATAAGGGGACGGGGGTACGAGCAGTACTTC
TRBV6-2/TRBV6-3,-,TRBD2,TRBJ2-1,CASSPFSGGLHEQFF,TGTGCCAGCAGCCCGTTTAGCGGGGGGCTCCATGAGCAGTTCTTC
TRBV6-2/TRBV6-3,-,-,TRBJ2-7,CASSPGPGSNYEQYF,TGTGCCAGCAGTCCAGGCCCAGGCAGTAACTACGAGCAGTACTTC
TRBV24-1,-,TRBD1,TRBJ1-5,CATSESQGRSNQPQHF,TGTGCCACCAGTGAGTCACAGGGGCGAAGCAATCAGCCCCAGCATTTT
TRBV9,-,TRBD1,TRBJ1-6,CASSVATGTGGDSPLHF,TGTGCCAGCAGCGTAGCCACCGGGACAGGGGGGGATTCACCCCTCCACTTT
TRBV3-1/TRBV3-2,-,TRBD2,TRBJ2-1,CASSQVFSGGVQQFF,TGTGCCAGCAGCCAAGTCTTTAGCGGGGGGGTTCAGCAGTTCTTC
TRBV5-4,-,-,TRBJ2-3,CASSYSISVDTQYF,TGTGCCAGCAGCTACTCTATCTCGGTCGATACGCAGTATTTT
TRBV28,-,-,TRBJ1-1,CASSVSRVEAFF,TGTGCCAGCAGTGTGTCTCGCGTTGAAGCTTTCTTT
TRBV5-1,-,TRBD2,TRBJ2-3,CASSGGTSGISTDTQYF,TGCGCCAGCAGCGGAGGGACTAGCGGGATTAGCACAGATACGCAGTATTTT
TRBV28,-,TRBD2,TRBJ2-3,CASSDRILAGVTDTQYF,TGTGCCAGCAGTGACCGGATACTAGCGGGGGTCACAGATACGCAGTATTTT
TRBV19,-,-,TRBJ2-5,CASSIGDSQETQYF,TGTGCCAGTAGTATCGGAGACTCGCAAGAGACCCAGTACTTC
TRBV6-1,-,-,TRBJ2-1,CASSEKWDRGEQFF,TGTGCCAGCAGTGAAAAGTGGGATCGGGGTGAGCAGTTCTTC
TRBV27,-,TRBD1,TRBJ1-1,CASSLLGTAPEAFF,TGTGCCAGCAGCCTCTTAGGGACAGCTCCTGAAGCTTTCTTT
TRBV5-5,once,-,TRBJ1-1,CASSLGSTGLSGGWSTEAFF,TGTGCCAGCAGCTTGGGCTCGACCGGGTTGTCGGGGGGCTGGAGCACTGAAGCTTTCTTT
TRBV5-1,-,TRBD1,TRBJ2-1,CASSLDRVNEQFF,TGCGCCAGCAGCCTGGACAGGGTGAATGAGCAGTTCTTC
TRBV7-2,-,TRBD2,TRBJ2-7,CASSWGGREQYF,TGTGCCAGCAGCTGGGGGGGACGCGAGCAGTACTTC
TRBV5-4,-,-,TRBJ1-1,CASAQRGNTEAFF,TGTGCCAGCGCCCAACGGGGGAACACTGAAGCTTTCTTT
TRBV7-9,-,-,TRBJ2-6,CASSPRVGSGANVLTF,TGTGCCAGCAGCCCGAGGGTGGGCTCTGGGGCCAACGTCCTGACTTTC
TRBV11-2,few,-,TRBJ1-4,CASSFYRETNEKLFF,TGTGCCAGCAGCTTTTACAGGGAAACTAATGAAAAACTGTTTTTT
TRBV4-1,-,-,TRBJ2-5,CASSQGQGRETQYF,TGCGCCAGCAGCCAAGGGCAGGGCAGAGAGACCCAGTACTTC
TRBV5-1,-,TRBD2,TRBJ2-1,CASSGVAGGSYNEQFF,TGCGCCAGCAGCGGGGTAGCGGGAGGGTCCTACAATGAGCAGTTCTTC
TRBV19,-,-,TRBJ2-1,CASSISTAGNEQFF,TGTGCCAGTAGTATCTCCACAGCTGGGAATGAGCAGTTCTTC
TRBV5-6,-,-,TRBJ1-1,CASSFRTGTLNTEAFF,TGTGCCAGCAGCTTCCGGACGGGAACTTTGAACACTGAAGCTTTCTTT
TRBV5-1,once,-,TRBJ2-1,CASSLDYEDEQFF,TGCGCCAGCAGCTTGGACTATGAGGATGAGCAGTTCTTC
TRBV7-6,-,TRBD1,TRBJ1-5,CASSLWDRGNQPQHF,TGTGCCAGCAGCTTATGGGACAGGGGTAATCAGCCCCAGCATTTT
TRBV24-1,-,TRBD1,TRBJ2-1,CATSESGTGGFDEQFF,TGTGCCACCAGTGAGTCCGGGACAGGGGGCTTCGATGAGCAGTTCTTC
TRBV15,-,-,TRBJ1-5,CATSRDLAENQPQHF,TGTGCCACCAGCAGAGATCTGGCGGAGAATCAGCCCCAGCATTTT
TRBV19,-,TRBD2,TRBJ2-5,CASSSGLAGGETQYF,TGTGCCAGTAGCTCCGGGCTAGCGGGAGGAGAGACCCAGTACTTC